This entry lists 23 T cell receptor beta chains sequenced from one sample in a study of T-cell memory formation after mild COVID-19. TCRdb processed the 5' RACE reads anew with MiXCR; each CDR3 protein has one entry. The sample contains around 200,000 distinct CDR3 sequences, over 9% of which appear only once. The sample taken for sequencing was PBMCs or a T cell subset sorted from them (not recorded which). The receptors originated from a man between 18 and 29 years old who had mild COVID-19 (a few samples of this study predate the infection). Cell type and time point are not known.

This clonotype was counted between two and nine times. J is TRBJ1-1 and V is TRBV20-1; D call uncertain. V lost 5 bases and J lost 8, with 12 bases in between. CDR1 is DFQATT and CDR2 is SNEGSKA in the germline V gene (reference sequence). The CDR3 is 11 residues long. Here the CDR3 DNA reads TGCAGTGCTTCCAGAGCCACCGAAGCTTTCTTT. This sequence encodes CSASRATEAFF.

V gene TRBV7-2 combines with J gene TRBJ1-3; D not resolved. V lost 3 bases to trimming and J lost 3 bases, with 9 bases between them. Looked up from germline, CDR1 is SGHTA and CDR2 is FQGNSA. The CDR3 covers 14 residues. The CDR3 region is CASSFSEGGNTIYF. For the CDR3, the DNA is TGTGCCAGCAGCTTCTCGGAGGGTGGAAACACCATATATTTT.

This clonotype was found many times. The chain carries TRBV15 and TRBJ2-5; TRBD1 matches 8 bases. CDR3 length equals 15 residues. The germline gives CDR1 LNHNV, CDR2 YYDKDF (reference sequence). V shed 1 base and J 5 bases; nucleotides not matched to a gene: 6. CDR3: CATSRGSGGQETQYF. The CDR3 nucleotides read TGTGCCACCAGCAGAGGGTCAGGGGGCCAGGAGACCCAGTACTTC. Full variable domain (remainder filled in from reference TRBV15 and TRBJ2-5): DAMVIQNPRYQVTQFGKPVTLSCSQTLNHNVMYWYQQKSSQAPKLLFHYYDKDFNNEADTPDNFQSRRPNTSFCFLDIRSPGLGDTAMYLCATSRGSGGQETQYFGPGTRLLVL.

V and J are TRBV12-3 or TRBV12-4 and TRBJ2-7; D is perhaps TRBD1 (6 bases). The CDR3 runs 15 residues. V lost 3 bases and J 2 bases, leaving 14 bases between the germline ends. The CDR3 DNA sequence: TGTGCCAGCAGTTTTGGGGACACGGCTACCTACGAGCAGTACGTC. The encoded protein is CASSFGDTATYEQYV.

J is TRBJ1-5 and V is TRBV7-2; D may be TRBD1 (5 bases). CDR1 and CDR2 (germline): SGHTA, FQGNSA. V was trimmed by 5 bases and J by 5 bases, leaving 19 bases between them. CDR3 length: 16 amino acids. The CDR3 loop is CASSPAASGGDQPQHF. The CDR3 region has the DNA TGTGCCAGCAGCCCAGCGGCATCGGGGGGAGATCAGCCCCAGCATTTT.

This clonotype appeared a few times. CDR3: CASSALQGMSTDTQYF. The CDR3 nucleotides read TGTGCCAGCTCAGCCCTACAGGGGATGAGCACAGATACGCAGTATTTT. This chain links TRBV18 with TRBJ2-3, with 7 bases fitting TRBD1. After removal of 5 bases from V and 0 bases from J, the junction contained 8 bases not matched to a gene. Germline loops: CDR1 KGHSH, CDR2 LQKENI. The CDR3 loop spans 16 amino acids. The full variable domain, completed using reference TRBV18 and TRBJ2-3, is NAGVMQNPRHLVRRRGQEARLRCSPMKGHSHVYWYRQLPEEGLKFMVYLQKENIIDESGMPKERFSAEFPKEGPSILRIQQVVRGDSAAYFCASSALQGMSTDTQYFGPGTRLTVL.

Here the CDR3 DNA reads TGTGCCAGCAGTTCCGCCTGGGAGCGGGTAAGGGAGACCCAGTACTTC. Translation: CASSSAWERVRETQYF. This chain joins TRBV6-5 and TRBJ2-5; a possible D gene is TRBD2 (6 bases). V lost 4 bases, J lost 5 bases, and 20 bases lay in between. The germline gives CDR1 MNHEY, CDR2 SVGAGI. CDR3 size: 16 residues.

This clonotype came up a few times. CDR3 region: CASNGFPGTDTQYF. DNA for the CDR3: TGTGCCAGCAACGGTTTTCCCGGCACAGATACGCAGTATTTT. The chain links TRBV7-2 to TRBJ2-3, with D uncertain. Germline CDR1 and CDR2: SGHTA and FQGNSA. V was shortened by 7 bases and J by 1 base, with 12 bases between the two germline ends. The CDR3 extends over 14 amino acids.

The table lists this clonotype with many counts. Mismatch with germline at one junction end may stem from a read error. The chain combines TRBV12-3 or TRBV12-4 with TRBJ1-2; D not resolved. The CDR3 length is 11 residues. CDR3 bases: TGTGCCAGCGGCCGGGTTGGGATGTTGTACTTC. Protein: CASGRVGMLYF.

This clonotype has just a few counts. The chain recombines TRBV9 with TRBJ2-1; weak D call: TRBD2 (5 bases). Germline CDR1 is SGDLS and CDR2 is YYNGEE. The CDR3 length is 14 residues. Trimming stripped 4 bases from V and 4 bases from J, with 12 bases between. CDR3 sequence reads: CASSLTGGYNEQFF. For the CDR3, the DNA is TGTGCCAGCAGCCTTACCGGCGGGTACAATGAGCAGTTCTTC. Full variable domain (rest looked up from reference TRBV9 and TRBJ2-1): DSGVTQTPKHLITATGQRVTLRCSPRSGDLSVYWYQQSLDQGLQFLIQYYNGEERAKGNILERFSAQQFPDLHSELNLSSLELGDSALYFCASSLTGGYNEQFFGPGTRLTVL.

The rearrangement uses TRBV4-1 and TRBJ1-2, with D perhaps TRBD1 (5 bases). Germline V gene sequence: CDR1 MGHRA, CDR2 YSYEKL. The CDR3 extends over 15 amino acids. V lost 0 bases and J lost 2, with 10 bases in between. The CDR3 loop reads CASSQDPAGNYGYTF. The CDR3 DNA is TGCGCCAGCAGCCAAGATCCTGCAGGGAACTATGGCTACACCTTC.

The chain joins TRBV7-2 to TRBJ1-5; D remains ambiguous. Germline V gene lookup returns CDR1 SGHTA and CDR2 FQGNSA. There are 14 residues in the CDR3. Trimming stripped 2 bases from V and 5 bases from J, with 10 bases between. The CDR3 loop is CASSLLGLDQPQHF. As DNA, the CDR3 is TGTGCCAGCAGCTTATTAGGCTTGGATCAGCCCCAGCATTTT. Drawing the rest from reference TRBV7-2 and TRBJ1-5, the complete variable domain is GAGVSQSPSNKVTEKGKDVELRCDPISGHTALYWYRQSLGQGLEFLIYFQGNSAPDKSGLPSDRFSAERTGGSVSTLTIQRTQQEDSAVYLCASSLLGLDQPQHFGDGTRLSIL.

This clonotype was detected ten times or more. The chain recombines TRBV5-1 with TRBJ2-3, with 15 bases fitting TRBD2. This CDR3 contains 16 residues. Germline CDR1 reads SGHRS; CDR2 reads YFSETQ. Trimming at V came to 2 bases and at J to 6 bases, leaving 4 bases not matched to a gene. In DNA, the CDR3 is TGCGCCAGCAGCTTCGGGACTAGCGGGGGGACTGATACGCAGTATTTT. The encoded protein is CASSFGTSGGTDTQYF.

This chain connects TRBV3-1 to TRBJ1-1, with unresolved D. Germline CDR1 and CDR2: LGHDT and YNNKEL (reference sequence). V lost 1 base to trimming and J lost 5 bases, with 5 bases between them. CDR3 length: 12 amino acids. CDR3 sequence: CASSQGETEAFF. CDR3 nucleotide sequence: TGTGCCAGCAGCCAAGGGGAGACTGAAGCTTTCTTT.

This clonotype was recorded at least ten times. CDR3 bases: TGTGCCAGTAGTATAGTGTTCGCCCTGGGCTCGGAGACCCAGTACTTC. Residues: CASSIVFALGSETQYF. This chain links TRBV19 with TRBJ2-5; no clear D gene. CDR1 is LNHDA and CDR2 is SQIVND in the germline V gene (reference sequence). Trimming pared 1 base from V and 5 bases from J, leaving 17 bases between. The CDR3 totals 16 residues.

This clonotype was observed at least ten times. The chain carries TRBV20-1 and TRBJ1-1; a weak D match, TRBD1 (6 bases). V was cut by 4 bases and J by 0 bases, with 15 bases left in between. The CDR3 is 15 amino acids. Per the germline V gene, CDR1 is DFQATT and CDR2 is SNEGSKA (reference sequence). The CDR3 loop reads CSANAGVILNTEAFF. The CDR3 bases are TGCAGTGCTAACGCAGGGGTGATCCTGAACACTGAAGCTTTCTTT.

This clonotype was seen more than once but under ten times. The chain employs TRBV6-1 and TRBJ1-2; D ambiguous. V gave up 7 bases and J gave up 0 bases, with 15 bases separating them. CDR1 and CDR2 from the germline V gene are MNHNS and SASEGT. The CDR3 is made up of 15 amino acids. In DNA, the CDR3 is TGTGCCAGCACTAGCACTGCGCTAGCTAACTATGGCTACACCTTC. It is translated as CASTSTALANYGYTF.

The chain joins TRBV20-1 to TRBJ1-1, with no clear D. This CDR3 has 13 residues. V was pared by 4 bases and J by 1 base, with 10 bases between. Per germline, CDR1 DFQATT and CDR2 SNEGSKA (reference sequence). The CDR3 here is CSAKDRRNTEAFF. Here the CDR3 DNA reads TGCAGTGCTAAAGATAGGCGGAACACTGAAGCTTTCTTT.

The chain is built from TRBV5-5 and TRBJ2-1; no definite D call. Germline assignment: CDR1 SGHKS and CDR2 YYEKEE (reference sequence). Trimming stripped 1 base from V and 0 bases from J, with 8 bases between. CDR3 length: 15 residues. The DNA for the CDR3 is TGTGCCAGCAGCTTGCAGATCCCCTCCTACAATGAGCAGTTCTTC. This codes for CASSLQIPSYNEQFF. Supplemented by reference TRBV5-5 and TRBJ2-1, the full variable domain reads DAGVTQSPTHLIKTRGQQVTLRCSPISGHKSVSWYQQVLGQGPQFIFQYYEKEERGRGNFPDRFSARQFPNYSSELNVNALLLGDSALYLCASSLQIPSYNEQFFGPGTRLTVL.

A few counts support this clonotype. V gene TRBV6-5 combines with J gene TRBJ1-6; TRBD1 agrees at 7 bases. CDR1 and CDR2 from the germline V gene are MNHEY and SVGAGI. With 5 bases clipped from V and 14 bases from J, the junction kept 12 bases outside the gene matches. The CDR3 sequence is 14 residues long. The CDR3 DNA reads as TGTGCCAGCAGTCGACAGGGCCCTTTTTTGGCCCTCCACTTT. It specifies CASSRQGPFLALHF.

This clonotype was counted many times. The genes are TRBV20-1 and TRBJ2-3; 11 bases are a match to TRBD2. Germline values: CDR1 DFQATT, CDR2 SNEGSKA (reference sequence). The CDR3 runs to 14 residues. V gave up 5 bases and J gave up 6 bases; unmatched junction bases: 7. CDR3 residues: CSAPLSGGGDTQYF. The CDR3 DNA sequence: TGCAGTGCTCCCCTTAGCGGGGGGGGGGATACGCAGTATTTT.

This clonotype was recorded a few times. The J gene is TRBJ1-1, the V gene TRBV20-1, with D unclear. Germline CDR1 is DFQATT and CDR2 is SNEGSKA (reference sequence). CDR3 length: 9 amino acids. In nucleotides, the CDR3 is TGCAGGTTGTCTCCTGAAGCTTTCTTT. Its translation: CRLSPEAFF.

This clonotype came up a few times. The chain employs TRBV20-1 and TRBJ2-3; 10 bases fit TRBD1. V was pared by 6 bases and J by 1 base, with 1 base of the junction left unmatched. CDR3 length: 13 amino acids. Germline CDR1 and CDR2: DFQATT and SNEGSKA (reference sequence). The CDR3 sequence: CSAGTGGTDTQYF. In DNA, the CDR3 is TGCAGTGCCGGGACAGGGGGCACAGATACGCAGTATTTT.